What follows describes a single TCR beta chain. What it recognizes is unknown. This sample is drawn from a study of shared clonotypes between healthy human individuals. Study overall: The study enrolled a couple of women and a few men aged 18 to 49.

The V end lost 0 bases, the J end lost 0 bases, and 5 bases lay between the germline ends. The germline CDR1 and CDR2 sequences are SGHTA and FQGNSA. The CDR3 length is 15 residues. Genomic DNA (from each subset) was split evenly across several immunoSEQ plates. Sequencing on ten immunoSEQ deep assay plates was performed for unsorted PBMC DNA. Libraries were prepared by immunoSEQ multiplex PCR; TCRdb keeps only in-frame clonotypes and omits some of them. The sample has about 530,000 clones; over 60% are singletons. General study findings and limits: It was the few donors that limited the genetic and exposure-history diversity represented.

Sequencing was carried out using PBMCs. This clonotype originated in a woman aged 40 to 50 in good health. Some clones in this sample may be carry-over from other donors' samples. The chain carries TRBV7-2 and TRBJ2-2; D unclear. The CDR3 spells CASSLAHTNTGELFF. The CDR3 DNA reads TGTGCCAGCAGCTTAGCGCACACGAACACCGGGGAGCTGTTTTTT.